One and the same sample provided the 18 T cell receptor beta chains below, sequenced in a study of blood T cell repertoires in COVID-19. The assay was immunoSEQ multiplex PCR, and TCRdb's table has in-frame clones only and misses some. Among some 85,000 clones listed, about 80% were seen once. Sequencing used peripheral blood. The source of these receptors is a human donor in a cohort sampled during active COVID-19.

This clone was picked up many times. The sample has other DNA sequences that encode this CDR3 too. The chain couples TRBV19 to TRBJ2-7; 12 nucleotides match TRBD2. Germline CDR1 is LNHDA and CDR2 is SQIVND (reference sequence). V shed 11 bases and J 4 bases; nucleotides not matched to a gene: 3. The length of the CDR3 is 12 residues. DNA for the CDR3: TGTGCCGCTGGGACTAGCGGGTACGAGCAGTACTTC. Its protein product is CAAGTSGYEQYF.

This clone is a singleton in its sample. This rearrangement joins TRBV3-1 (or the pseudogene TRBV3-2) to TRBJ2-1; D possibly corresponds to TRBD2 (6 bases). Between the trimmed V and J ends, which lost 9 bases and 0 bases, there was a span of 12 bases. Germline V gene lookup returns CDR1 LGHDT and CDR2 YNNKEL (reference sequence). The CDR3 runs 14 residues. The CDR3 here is CASRGRYSYNEQFF. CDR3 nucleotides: TGTGCCAGTAGAGGGAGGTACTCCTACAATGAGCAGTTCTTC.

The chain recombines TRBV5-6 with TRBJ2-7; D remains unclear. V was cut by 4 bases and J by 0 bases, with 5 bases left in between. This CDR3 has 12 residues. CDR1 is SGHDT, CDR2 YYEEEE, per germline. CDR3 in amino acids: CASSLSSYEQYF. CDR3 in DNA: TGTGCCAGCAGCCTTAGCTCCTACGAGCAGTACTTC.

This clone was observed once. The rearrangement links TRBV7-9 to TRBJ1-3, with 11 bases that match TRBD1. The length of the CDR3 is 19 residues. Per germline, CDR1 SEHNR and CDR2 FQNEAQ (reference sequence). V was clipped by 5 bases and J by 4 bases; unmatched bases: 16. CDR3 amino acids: CASSPGQHGTGGRGNTIYF. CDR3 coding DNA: TGTGCCAGCAGCCCCGGACAACACGGGACAGGGGGACGGGGAAACACCATATATTTT.

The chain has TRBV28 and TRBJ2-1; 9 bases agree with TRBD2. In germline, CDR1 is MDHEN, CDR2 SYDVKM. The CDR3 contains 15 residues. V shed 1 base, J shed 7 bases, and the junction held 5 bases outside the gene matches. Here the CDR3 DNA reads TGTGCCAGCAGTTTATTAGCGGGAGTAGATAATGAGCAGTTCTTC. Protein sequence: CASSLLAGVDNEQFF.

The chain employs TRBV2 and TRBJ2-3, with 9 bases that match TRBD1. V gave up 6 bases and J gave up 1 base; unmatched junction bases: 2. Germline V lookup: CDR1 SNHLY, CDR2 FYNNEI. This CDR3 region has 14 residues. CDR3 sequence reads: CASRRQGGTDTQYF. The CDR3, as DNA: TGTGCCAGCAGAAGACAGGGGGGCACAGATACGCAGTATTTT.

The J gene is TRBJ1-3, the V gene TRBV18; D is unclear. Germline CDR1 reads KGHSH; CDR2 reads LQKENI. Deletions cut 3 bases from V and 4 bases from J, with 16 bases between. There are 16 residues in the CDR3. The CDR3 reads CASSPSLKMTGNTIYF. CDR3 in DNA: TGTGCCAGCTCACCCTCGTTAAAGATGACAGGAAACACCATATATTTT.

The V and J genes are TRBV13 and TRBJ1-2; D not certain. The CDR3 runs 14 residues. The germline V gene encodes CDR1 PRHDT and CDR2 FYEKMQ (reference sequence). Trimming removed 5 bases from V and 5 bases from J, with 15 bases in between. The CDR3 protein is CASSLPSHGYGYTF. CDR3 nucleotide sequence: TGTGCCAGCAGCCTCCCTTCCCACGGTTATGGCTACACCTTC.

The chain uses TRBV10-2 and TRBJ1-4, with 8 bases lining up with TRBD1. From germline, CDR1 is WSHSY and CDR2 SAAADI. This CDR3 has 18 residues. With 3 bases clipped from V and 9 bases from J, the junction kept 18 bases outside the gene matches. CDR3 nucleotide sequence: TGCGCCAGCAGTGATCGCGGGACAGGTTGGGCCGGGGGTAAAAAACTGTTTTTT. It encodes CASSDRGTGWAGGKKLFF.

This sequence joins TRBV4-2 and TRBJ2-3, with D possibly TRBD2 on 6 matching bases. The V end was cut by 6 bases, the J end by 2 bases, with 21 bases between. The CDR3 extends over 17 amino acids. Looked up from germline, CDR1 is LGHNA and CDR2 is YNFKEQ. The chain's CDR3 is CASSKSWGGSSTDTQYF. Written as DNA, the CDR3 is TGTGCCAGCAGTAAAAGTTGGGGAGGATCCTCCACAGATACGCAGTATTTT.

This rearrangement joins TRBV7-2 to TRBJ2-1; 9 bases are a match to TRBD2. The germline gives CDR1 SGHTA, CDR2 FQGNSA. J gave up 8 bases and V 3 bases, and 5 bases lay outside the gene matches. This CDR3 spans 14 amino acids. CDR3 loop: CASSFSGSVYEQFF. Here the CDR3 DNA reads TGTGCCAGCAGCTTTAGCGGGAGTGTCTATGAGCAGTTCTTC.

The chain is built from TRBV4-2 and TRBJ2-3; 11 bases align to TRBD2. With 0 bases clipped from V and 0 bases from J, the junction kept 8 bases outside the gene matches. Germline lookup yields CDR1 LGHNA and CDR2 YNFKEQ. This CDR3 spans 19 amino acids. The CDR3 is CASSQERLAGFGSTDTQYF. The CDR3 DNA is TGTGCCAGCAGCCAAGAGAGACTAGCGGGATTCGGAAGCACAGATACGCAGTATTTT.

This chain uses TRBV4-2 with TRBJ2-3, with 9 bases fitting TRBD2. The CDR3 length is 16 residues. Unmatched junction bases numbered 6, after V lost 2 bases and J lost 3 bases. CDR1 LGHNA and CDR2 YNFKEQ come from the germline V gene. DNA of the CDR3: TGTGCCAGCAGCCAAAACCTCGCGGGAGGGACAGATACGCAGTATTTT. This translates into CASSQNLAGGTDTQYF.

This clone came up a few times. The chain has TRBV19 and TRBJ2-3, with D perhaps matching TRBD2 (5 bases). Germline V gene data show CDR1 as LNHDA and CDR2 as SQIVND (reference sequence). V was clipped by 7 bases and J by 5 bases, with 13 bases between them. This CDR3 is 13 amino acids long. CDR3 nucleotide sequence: TGTGCCAGTAAGCCCGCTGGAGGAGATACGCAGTATTTT. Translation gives CASKPAGGDTQYF.

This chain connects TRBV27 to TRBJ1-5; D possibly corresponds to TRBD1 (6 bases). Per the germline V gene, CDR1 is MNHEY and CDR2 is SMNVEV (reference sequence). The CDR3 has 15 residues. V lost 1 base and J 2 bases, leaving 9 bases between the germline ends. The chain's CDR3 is CASSLWTEGNQPQHF. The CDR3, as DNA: TGTGCCAGCAGTTTATGGACAGAAGGCAATCAGCCCCAGCATTTT.

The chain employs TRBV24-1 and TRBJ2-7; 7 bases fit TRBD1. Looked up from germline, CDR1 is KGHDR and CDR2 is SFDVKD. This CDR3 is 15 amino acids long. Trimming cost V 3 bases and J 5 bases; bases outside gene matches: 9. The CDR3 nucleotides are TGTGCCACCAGTGATGATTCCCGGGACAGCCACGAGCAGTACTTC. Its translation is CATSDDSRDSHEQYF.

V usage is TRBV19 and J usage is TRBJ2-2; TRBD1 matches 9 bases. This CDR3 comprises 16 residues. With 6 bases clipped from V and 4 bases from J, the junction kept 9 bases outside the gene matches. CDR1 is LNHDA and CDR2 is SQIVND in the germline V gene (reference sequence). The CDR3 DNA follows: TGTGCCAGTAGAGGGACAGGGTCTATCGGCACCGGGGAGCTGTTTTTT. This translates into CASRGTGSIGTGELFF.

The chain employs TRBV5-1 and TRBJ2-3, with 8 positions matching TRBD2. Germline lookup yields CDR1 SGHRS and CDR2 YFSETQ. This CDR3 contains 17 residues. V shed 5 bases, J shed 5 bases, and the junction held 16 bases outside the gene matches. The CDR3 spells CASRPGGPVHKVDTQYF. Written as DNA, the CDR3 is TGCGCCAGCAGGCCGGGAGGGCCCGTCCATAAGGTAGATACGCAGTATTTT.